These T cell receptor beta chains were read from a single sample in a study of shared clonotypes between healthy human individuals. The method was immunoSEQ multiplex PCR; TCRdb's version includes in-frame clones alone and lacks a portion of them. The data contain 1.5 million to 1.9 million clones, 95% to 99% of them singletons. The sequenced material came from naive CD4+ T cells sorted from blood. The origin of the receptors is a man younger than 45 in good health. Both conserved end residues are part of each CDR3. D genes are given only for firm matches. Size values are once, few and many counts, or a class for expanded clones, and some rows have none.

d_gene	v_gene	abundance	j_gene	CDR3aa	CDR3nt
.	TRBV7-8	.	TRBJ2-6	CASSSLAGANVLTF	TGTGCCAGCAGCTCGCTAGCTGGGGCCAACGTCCTGACTTTC
TRBD2	TRBV7-2	once	TRBJ2-1	CASSYGLAGPYNEQFF	TGTGCCAGCAGCTACGGACTAGCGGGACCCTACAATGAGCAGTTCTTC
.	TRBV5-1	.	TRBJ2-3	CASSLEQPSADTQYF	TGCGCCAGCAGCTTGGAACAGCCCTCGGCAGATACGCAGTATTTT
.	TRBV18	.	TRBJ2-3	CASSPQTSTDTQYF	TGTGCCAGCTCACCACAGACTAGCACAGATACGCAGTATTTT
.	TRBV4-3	.	TRBJ1-2	CASSQDIVAYGYTF	TGCGCCAGCAGCCAAGACATTGTCGCTTATGGCTACACCTTC
TRBD1	TRBV10-3	.	TRBJ1-3	CAISVKQGASGNTIYF	TGTGCCATCAGTGTAAAGCAGGGGGCGTCGGGAAACACCATATATTTT
.	TRBV9	.	TRBJ2-7	CASSKYVGSYEQYF	TGTGCCAGCAGCAAATACGTCGGCTCCTACGAGCAGTACTTC
.	TRBV10-3	.	TRBJ2-1	CAISVMTENNEQFF	TGTGCCATCAGTGTTATGACAGAAAACAATGAGCAGTTCTTC
TRBD2	TRBV11-2	.	TRBJ2-1	CASSLSAGGRGNEQFF	TGTGCCAGCAGCTTAAGCGCGGGAGGGCGAGGGAATGAGCAGTTCTTC
TRBD1	TRBV28	.	TRBJ2-1	CASSALTGQNNEQFF	TGTGCCAGCAGTGCCCTAACGGGACAGAACAATGAGCAGTTCTTC
TRBD2	TRBV7-2	once	TRBJ2-3	CASSLGQREWPDTQYF	TGTGCCAGCAGCTTAGGCCAGCGGGAGTGGCCCGATACGCAGTATTTT
TRBD1	TRBV5-4	.	TRBJ2-5	CASSQGTAQETQYF	TGTGCCAGCAGCCAGGGGACAGCTCAAGAGACCCAGTACTTC
.	TRBV25-1	.	TRBJ1-1	CASSEGGRAEAFF	TGTGCCAGCAGTGAAGGGGGCAGGGCTGAAGCTTTCTTT
.	TRBV4-1	.	TRBJ1-5	CASSQAGGGLPQHF	TGCGCCAGCAGCCAAGCTGGAGGGGGTCTCCCCCAGCATTTT
.	TRBV28	.	TRBJ2-5	CASGFVGTQYF	TGTGCCAGCGGGTTCGTGGGGACCCAGTACTTC
.	TRBV28	few	TRBJ2-2	CASSSGYTGELFF	TGTGCCAGCAGTTCAGGTTACACCGGGGAGCTGTTTTTT
TRBD2	TRBV4-3	.	TRBJ2-5	CASSLGVAGKETQYF	TGCGCCAGCAGCCTGGGGGTAGCGGGAAAAGAGACCCAGTACTTC
.	TRBV10-3	.	TRBJ2-7	CAIMQAPSTARGHYEQYF	TGTGCCATCATGCAGGCACCTTCAACGGCAAGAGGTCACTACGAGCAGTACTTC
TRBD1	TRBV5-5	.	TRBJ2-7	CASSHRGREQYF	TGTGCCAGCAGCCACAGGGGGCGCGAGCAGTACTTC
.	TRBV5-1	.	TRBJ1-1	CASRGRTVENTEAFF	TGCGCCAGCAGGGGGAGGACAGTCGAGAACACTGAAGCTTTCTTT
.	TRBV7-2	.	TRBJ2-2	CASSFKLSGELFF	TGTGCCAGCAGCTTTAAGTTGTCCGGGGAGCTGTTTTTT
.	TRBV5-1	.	TRBJ2-5	CASSPGNPAQETQYF	TGCGCCAGCTCTCCGGGCAATCCAGCCCAAGAGACCCAGTACTTC
TRBD2	TRBV28	.	TRBJ2-4	CASSWEGWAKNIQYF	TGTGCCAGCAGTTGGGAGGGATGGGCCAAAAACATTCAGTACTTC
TRBD2	TRBV10-3	once	TRBJ2-1	CAISVGTSNNEQFF	TGTGCCATCAGTGTAGGGACTAGCAACAATGAGCAGTTCTTC
TRBD1	TRBV6-1	.	TRBJ1-5	CASSTTGTGFQPQHF	TGTGCCAGCAGTACAACCGGGACAGGGTTCCAGCCCCAGCATTTT
.	TRBV11-2	.	TRBJ1-2	CASSSMGANYGYTF	TGTGCCAGCAGTTCCATGGGGGCTAACTATGGCTACACCTTC
TRBD1	TRBV5-8	.	TRBJ2-1	CASSLLQGYGEQFF	TGTGCCAGCAGCTTGTTACAGGGGTATGGTGAGCAGTTCTTC
.	TRBV6-1	once	TRBJ2-7	CASSEYEGREYF	TGTGCCAGCAGTGAATACGAGGGGCGTGAGTACTTC
.	TRBV5-1	.	TRBJ2-6	CASSSTGSSGANVLTF	TGCGCCAGCAGCTCCACAGGATCTTCCGGGGCCAACGTCCTGACTTTC